These 8 T cell receptor beta chains share one sample of origin, sequenced in a study of metastatic and nonmetastatic thyroid tumors. MiXCR re-clonotyped the PCR reads for TCRdb. The sample has some 22,000 clones, 10% to 11% seen once. Every patient underwent thyroid surgery untreated. Sequences were obtained from blood. The receptor set was obtained from a female donor with papillary thyroid cancer or a benign thyroid nodule (not recorded which). Some clones in this sample may be carry-over from other donors' samples.

This clone was picked up a small number of times. DNA of the CDR3: TGTGCCAGCAGCCATGGGGACAGGGGTTCCTACGAGCAGTACTTC. It codes for CASSHGDRGSYEQYF. The chain recombines TRBV3-1 with TRBJ2-7; TRBD1 agrees at 10 bases. The CDR3 is 15 amino acids. V lost 3 bases to trimming and J lost 1 base; unmatched junction nucleotides: 3. Germline CDR1 and CDR2: LGHDT and YNNKEL (reference sequence).

Many counts were recorded for this clone. The chain has TRBV30 and TRBJ2-7; TRBD1 might be the D (6 bases). This CDR3 comprises 11 residues. Germline CDR1 reads GTSNPN; CDR2 reads SVGIG (reference sequence). Between the trimmed V and J ends, which lost 5 bases and 4 bases, there was a span of 9 bases. Here the CDR3 reads CAWGTLYEQYF. In DNA, the CDR3 is TGTGCCTGGGGGACACTTTACGAGCAGTACTTC.

This clone was recorded many times. The genes are TRBV4-3 and TRBJ2-7, with D perhaps given as TRBD1 or TRBD2 (5 bases each). V lost 0 bases, J lost 2 bases, and 14 bases lay in between. The CDR3 has 16 amino acids. Per the germline V gene, CDR1 is LGHNA and CDR2 is YSLEER. The CDR3 DNA reads as TGCGCCAGCAGCCAAGATCATGCAGGGACGACCTACGAGCAGTACTTC. This gives the protein CASSQDHAGTTYEQYF.

By proportion, this clone is medium-sized (0.01 to 0.1%). The rearrangement joins TRBV6-5 to TRBJ2-1; no clear D. The CDR3 has 12 amino acids. The V and J ends lost 2 bases and 11 bases respectively, with 10 bases between them. Germline loops: CDR1 MNHEY, CDR2 SVGAGI. CDR3 protein: CASSYGVGQQFF. The CDR3 nucleotides are TGTGCCAGCAGTTACGGGGTCGGGCAGCAGTTCTTC.

This clone was observed many times. This chain joins TRBV5-8 and TRBJ1-2, with unresolved D. V lost 1 base and J lost 0, with 4 bases in between. The CDR3 spans 13 residues. The germline gives CDR1 SGHTS, CDR2 YDEGEE. The CDR3 sequence is CASSLTANYGYTF. CDR3 coding DNA: TGTGCCAGCAGCTTGACAGCTAACTATGGCTACACCTTC.

To note about this clone: Being one base from a much bigger clone, this may be a read error. The same CDR3 is also encoded by other DNA sequences in this sample. This chain links TRBV5-1 with TRBJ2-5; D perhaps matches TRBD1 (6 bases). The length of the CDR3 is 15 residues. V was shortened by 6 bases and J by 1 base, with 16 bases between the two germline ends. The germline gives CDR1 SGHRS, CDR2 YFSETQ. The CDR3 reads CASKTDRRPQETQYF. The CDR3 DNA reads TGCGCCAGCAAAACGGACAGACGTCCCCAAGAGACCCAGTACTTC.

The sample holds a few counts of this clone. The rearrangement joins TRBV5-5 to TRBJ2-5, with TRBD1 as a possible D gene (6 bases). V shed 3 bases and J shed 5 bases, with 14 bases lying between them. This CDR3 has 14 amino acids. Germline CDR1 is SGHKS and CDR2 is YYEKEE (reference sequence). The chain's CDR3 is CASSSRNRAETQYF. In nucleotides, the CDR3 is TGTGCCAGCAGCTCCAGAAACAGGGCGGAGACCCAGTACTTC.

With respect to this clone: The conserved closing phenylalanine or tryptophan is absent in this CDR3, likely reflecting a read error. The gene calls are TRBV27 and TRBJ1-2, with D uncertain. Per the germline V gene, CDR1 is MNHEY and CDR2 is SMNVEV (reference sequence). Trimming pared 6 bases from V and 4 bases from J, leaving 15 bases between. There are 14 residues in the CDR3. The CDR3 sequence is CASSGSGGLYGYTS. The CDR3 DNA is TGTGCCAGCAGCGGGTCGGGCGGCCTCTATGGCTACACCTCA.